The clone carrying this T cell receptor (beta chain) was detected a few times. Newly diagnosed hyperthyroidism patients aged 18 to 65 years had disease lasting under 2 months. The entry originates in a study of T cells in Graves' hyperthyroidism and ophthalmopathy. TCR beta CDR3 region amplification was performed from RNA transcripts. HTBI primers were employed in a first-round RT-PCR of the TCR CDR3. From the multiplex PCR reads, TCRdb called clonotypes with MiXCR, one entry per CDR3 protein. The repertoire consists of about 560,000 distinct CDR3 sequences, with approximately 44% occurring once and the leading ten covering roughly 8.2%. The CDR3 is 14 residues long. The germline CDR1 and CDR2 sequences are ENHRY and SYGVKD. V shed 10 bases, J shed 6 bases, and the junction held 10 bases outside the gene matches.

The sequencing sample was made of peripheral blood or thyroid tissue (not recorded which). This sequence originates from a woman younger than 30 with Graves' hyperthyroidism. The V and J genes are TRBV10-3 and TRBJ2-7; 12 nucleotides align to TRBD2. The CDR3 reads CASSGLAGWGEQYF. The CDR3 nucleotides are TGTGCCAGCAGCGGACTAGCGGGATGGGGCGAGCAGTACTTC.